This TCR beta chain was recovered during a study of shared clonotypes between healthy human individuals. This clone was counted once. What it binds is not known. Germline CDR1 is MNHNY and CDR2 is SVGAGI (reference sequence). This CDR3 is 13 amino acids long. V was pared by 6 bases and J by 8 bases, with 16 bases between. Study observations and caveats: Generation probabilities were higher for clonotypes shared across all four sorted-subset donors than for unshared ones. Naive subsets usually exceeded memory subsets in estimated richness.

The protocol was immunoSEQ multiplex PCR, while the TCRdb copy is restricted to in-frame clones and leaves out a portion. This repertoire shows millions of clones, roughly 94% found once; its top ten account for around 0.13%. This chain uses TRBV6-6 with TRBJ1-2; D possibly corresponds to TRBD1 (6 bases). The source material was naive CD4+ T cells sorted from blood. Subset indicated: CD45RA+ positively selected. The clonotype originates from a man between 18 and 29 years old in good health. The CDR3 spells CASRWATQGGYTF. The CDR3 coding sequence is TGTGCCAGCAGATGGGCCACACAGGGAGGCTACACCTTC.